The TCR beta chain under discussion was sequenced for a study of OX40 agonist ivuxolimab in advanced cancers. The repertoire was sequenced with immunoSEQ multiplex PCR; TCRdb's copy has only in-frame clones and lacks some. The table has more than 85,000 clones, about nine tenths seen once; the top ten hold 0.27%. In its sample, this clone was seen a few times. The length of the CDR3 is 13 residues. V was pared by 2 bases and J by 6 bases, with 7 bases between. Germline assignment: CDR1 SGHNT and CDR2 YENEEA. This specimen consisted of CD4+ or CD8+ T cells sorted from blood, obtained in a trial of the OX40 agonist ivuxolimab. The sequence was obtained from an adult with an advanced solid tumor such as melanoma, head and neck, liver or kidney cancer. V usage is TRBV11-3 and J usage is TRBJ2-2; no definite D call. This chain's CDR3 is CASSLSRAGELFF. DNA of the CDR3: TGTGCCAGCAGCTTATCACGGGCCGGGGAGCTGTTTTTT.